Below, 10 T cell receptor beta chains from the same sample are listed, as sequenced in a study of human T cells and chemical hapten exposure (dated by TCRdb to 2020 to 2023). The intended sense of this specimen's time point label: healthy volunteer bleed at 6 weeks. Total RNA was extracted from unfractionated whole blood collected in Tempus Blood RNA tubes. The library came from RACE. The listed sequencing device is NextSeq 500. TCRdb applied fastp at Q25 and MiXCR to the public reads, then kept only in-frame beta chains. Entries are consolidated by CDR3 protein sequence, retaining the most common genes and DNA. The sample table shows 70,000 to 85,000 distinct CDR3 sequences, and about 8.7% are seen once. In total, the top ten clones hold approximately 1.5% of the sample. What was sequenced was whole blood. Receptors originate from a male donor in good health. Some clones in this sample may be carry-over from other donors' samples.

This clonotype was counted a few times. This chain joins TRBV5-4 and TRBJ2-2, with D possibly TRBD1 on 6 matching bases. There are 16 residues in the CDR3. V shed 3 bases and J shed 1 base, with 13 bases lying between them. Germline V gene data show CDR1 as SGHNT and CDR2 as YYREEE (reference sequence). The chain's CDR3 is CASSSRPGQNTGELFF. Here the CDR3 DNA reads TGTGCCAGCAGCTCAAGACCGGGACAGAACACCGGGGAGCTGTTTTTT.

This clonotype was detected a few times. The chain couples TRBV18 to TRBJ2-7; TRBD1 is a possible D gene (6 bases). The V and J ends lost 3 bases and 2 bases respectively, with 8 bases between them. CDR3 size: 13 residues. Germline-derived CDR1 and CDR2 are KGHSH and LQKENI. The CDR3 nucleotides read TGTGCCAGCTCACCCGACAGGACCTACGAGCAGTACTTC. Protein: CASSPDRTYEQYF.

This clonotype appeared many times. The chain has TRBV21-1 and TRBJ1-2. TRBV21-1 constitutes a pseudogene. The length of the CDR3 is 15 residues. The CDR3 nucleotides are TGTGCCAGCAGCAATGAGGAGGGTAGTAAAGATGGCTACACCTTC. Translation gives CASSNEEGSKDGYTF.

This chain uses TRBV7-6 with TRBJ2-7; 8 nucleotides match TRBD1. The CDR3 has 14 amino acids. V dropped 11 bases and J dropped 1; count of bases not matched to a gene: 10. The germline V gene has CDR1 SGHVS and CDR2 FNYEAQ. CDR3 DNA: TGTGCCCGCCAATCGGACAGGGCGTCCTACGAGCAGTACTTC. Its translation: CARQSDRASYEQYF.

Only a few counts were recorded for this clonotype. This chain connects TRBV13 to TRBJ2-5; 7 bases align to TRBD2. The CDR3 extends over 16 amino acids. Germline V gives CDR1 PRHDT, CDR2 FYEKMQ (reference sequence). Trimming took 2 bases from V and 5 from J; bases not matched to a gene: 11. The CDR3 loop is CASSLWRETLGETQYF. As DNA, the CDR3 is TGTGCCAGCAGCTTATGGCGGGAGACCCTTGGGGAGACCCAGTACTTC.

The V gene is TRBV6-6, the J gene TRBJ2-3; the match to TRBD2 covers 9 bases. J lost 8 bases, V lost 6 bases, and 9 bases had no gene match. Germline CDR1 MNHNY, CDR2 SVGAGI (reference sequence). This CDR3 region has 14 residues. CDR3: CASSLLMREGTQYF. CDR3 nucleotides: TGTGCCAGCAGCCTCCTGATGCGGGAGGGTACGCAGTATTTT.

This clonotype was picked up a small number of times. V gene TRBV6-6 combines with J gene TRBJ1-2, with unresolved D. Germline V CDR1 and CDR2: MNHNY, SVGAGI (reference sequence). V was trimmed by 4 bases and J by 14 bases, leaving 14 bases between them. The CDR3 is 11 residues long. Here the CDR3 DNA reads TGTGCCAGCAGTTCCGGAGAGTCTACAACCTTC. This gives the protein CASSSGESTTF.

This clonotype occurred many times. The V and J genes are TRBV15 and TRBJ2-1; TRBD1 is a possible D gene (5 bases). Germline lookup yields CDR1 LNHNV and CDR2 YYDKDF (reference sequence). The CDR3 is 18 amino acids. Trimming removed 1 base at V and 0 bases at J, with 16 bases between. CDR3 amino acids: CATSRATVQGLSYNEQFF. The CDR3 nucleotides are TGTGCCACCAGCAGAGCGACGGTTCAGGGCCTCTCCTACAATGAGCAGTTCTTC. Full variable domain (outside the CDR3, taken from reference TRBV15 and TRBJ2-1): DAMVIQNPRYQVTQFGKPVTLSCSQTLNHNVMYWYQQKSSQAPKLLFHYYDKDFNNEADTPDNFQSRRPNTSFCFLDIRSPGLGDTAMYLCATSRATVQGLSYNEQFFGPGTRLTVL.

This chain joins TRBV6-2 or TRBV6-3 and TRBJ2-6, with D perhaps TRBD1 (6 bases). Germline values: CDR1 MNHEY, CDR2 SVGEGT. This CDR3 is built from 16 residues. V lost 7 bases and J lost 0, with 13 bases in between. The CDR3 bases are TGTGCCAGCAATGCAGGGGAACGCTCTGGGGCCAACGTCCTGACTTTC. Residues: CASNAGERSGANVLTF.

V gene TRBV27 combines with J gene TRBJ2-2; TRBD2 agrees at 14 bases. Germline V lookup: CDR1 MNHEY, CDR2 SMNVEV (reference sequence). The CDR3 covers 16 residues. V gave up 2 bases and J gave up 7 bases; unmatched junction bases: 3. The CDR3 sequence is CASSLLGTSGSGELFF. DNA of the CDR3: TGTGCCAGCAGTTTACTGGGGACTAGCGGGAGCGGGGAGCTGTTTTTT.